These 16 T cell receptor beta chains originate from one sample sequenced in a study of cytomegalovirus exposure and HLA in healthy donors. The PCR had 60 Vbeta and 13 Jbeta primers. TCRdb's table, derived via immunoSEQ multiplex PCR, lists solely in-frame clones and lacks some. The sample shows 150,000 to 200,000 clones, roughly 74% of them seen only once. The sample consisted of PBMCs. The source of these receptors is a woman under 40 in good health and CMV-seronegative.

The chain carries TRBV27 and TRBJ1-3, with D possibly matching TRBD1 (6 bases). The germline V and J ends were trimmed by 0 bases and 0 bases, with 12 bases remaining between them. This CDR3 is 17 amino acids long. CDR1 and CDR2 from the germline V gene are MNHEY and SMNVEV (reference sequence). The CDR3 nucleotides read TGTGCCAGCAGTTTATCTTGGGGGCCGATCTCTGGAAACACCATATATTTT. This translates into CASSLSWGPISGNTIYF.

The V and J genes are TRBV5-1 and TRBJ2-2; 9 positions agree with TRBD2. The germline V gene encodes CDR1 SGHRS and CDR2 YFSETQ. Trimming cost V 4 bases and J 4 bases; bases outside gene matches: 5. CDR3 length: 15 amino acids. This chain's CDR3 is CASSPAGGPTGELFF. The CDR3 coding sequence is TGCGCCAGCAGCCCGGCGGGGGGGCCCACCGGGGAGCTGTTTTTT. The complete variable domain, with remaining parts taken from reference TRBV5-1 and TRBJ2-2, reads KAGVTQTPRYLIKTRGQQVTLSCSPISGHRSVSWYQQTPGQGLQFLFEYFSETQRNKGNFPGRFSGRQFSNSRSEMNVSTLELGDSALYLCASSPAGGPTGELFFGEGSRLTVL.

The V and J genes are TRBV18 and TRBJ1-2; no clear D. The V gene's germline CDR1 is KGHSH and CDR2 LQKENI. Trimming pared 3 bases from V and 2 bases from J, leaving 16 bases between. The CDR3 contains 16 residues. CDR3 DNA sequence: TGTGCCAGCTCACCCGCGGTAGCAGAACGCAACTATGGCTACACCTTC. This codes for CASSPAVAERNYGYTF.

This clone was counted a few times. V usage is TRBV11-3 and J usage is TRBJ2-5; 13 positions match TRBD2. The J call is uncertain, as TRBJ2-7 better fits the DNA end. This CDR3 has 16 amino acids. Germline V gene lookup returns CDR1 SGHNT and CDR2 YENEEA. This CDR3 reads CASSHDGLAGAYEQYF. In DNA form, the CDR3 reads TGTGCCAGCAGCCACGACGGACTAGCGGGAGCCTACGAGCAGTACTTC.

The J gene is TRBJ2-5, the V gene TRBV5-1; 12 bases are shared with TRBD2. Germline CDR1 reads SGHRS; CDR2 reads YFSETQ. J was trimmed by 4 bases and V by 5 bases; bases with no gene match: 9. This CDR3 region has 16 residues. The CDR3 region has the DNA TGCGCCAGCAGTCCCGCTAGCGGGGGGGCCGGAGAGACCCAGTACTTC. Translation: CASSPASGGAGETQYF.

This clone was picked up a small number of times. This chain connects TRBV9 to TRBJ2-7; 7 bases line up with TRBD1. CDR1 is SGDLS and CDR2 is YYNGEE in the germline V gene. There are 15 residues in the CDR3. After removal of 0 bases from V and 3 bases from J, the junction contained 6 bases not matched to a gene. The CDR3 region is CASSVGAGGGYEQYF. The CDR3 region has the DNA TGTGCCAGCAGCGTAGGGGCAGGGGGTGGCTACGAGCAGTACTTC.

The rearrangement links TRBV29-1 to TRBJ2-3, with TRBD2 matching 11 bases. The trim removed 4 bases at V and 6 bases at J, leaving 12 bases unmatched. This CDR3 has 16 residues. CDR1 is SQVTM and CDR2 is ANQGSEA in the germline V gene. CDR3 sequence reads: CSVGPRLAGGADTQYF. CDR3 coding DNA: TGCAGCGTTGGTCCCCGGCTAGCGGGGGGTGCGGATACGCAGTATTTT.

The chain is built from TRBV7-9 and TRBJ2-6; D possibly corresponds to TRBD1 (6 bases). The CDR3 contains 19 residues. Germline CDR1 SEHNR, CDR2 FQNEAQ (reference sequence). V shed 5 bases and J shed 6 bases, with 26 bases lying between them. For the CDR3, the DNA is TGTGCCAGCAGCCTACTAAGACAGGCCCCCGTAGTAGAGGCCAACGTCCTGACTTTC. It encodes CASSLLRQAPVVEANVLTF.

This clone has only a few counts. The chain joins TRBV27 to TRBJ1-4; D may be TRBD1 (5 bases). CDR3 length: 16 residues. CDR1 MNHEY and CDR2 SMNVEV come from the germline V gene (reference sequence). Trimming removed 6 bases at V and 0 bases at J, with 14 bases between. CDR3 residues: CASRETGGSTNEKLFF. The CDR3 bases are TGTGCCAGCAGGGAAACTGGGGGGTCAACTAATGAAAAACTGTTTTTT.

The chain employs TRBV5-5 and TRBJ2-7, with D possibly matching TRBD2 (6 bases). V was clipped by 1 base and J by 13 bases, with 15 bases between them. This CDR3 has 12 residues. Germline V gene sequence: CDR1 SGHKS, CDR2 YYEKEE (reference sequence). This chain's CDR3 is CASSLSGREGYF. The CDR3 DNA reads as TGTGCCAGCAGCTTGTCGGGGCGGGAAGGATACTTC.

V gene TRBV6-5 combines with J gene TRBJ1-1; 8 bases are shared with TRBD1. Germline values: CDR1 MNHEY, CDR2 SVGAGI. V trimming: 6 bases; J trimming: 5 bases; junction bases outside the gene matches: 11. The CDR3 extends over 15 amino acids. CDR3 amino acids: CASRTGQGLTTEAFF. Here the CDR3 DNA reads TGTGCCAGCAGGACCGGACAGGGTTTGACGACTGAAGCTTTCTTT.

The rearrangement joins TRBV29-1 to TRBJ2-3, with 8 positions matching TRBD1. With V trimmed by 6 bases and J by 3 bases, 8 bases remained unmatched. The length of the CDR3 is 14 residues. The germline CDR1 and CDR2 sequences are SQVTM and ANQGSEA. The CDR3 loop is CSVRQGRVTDTQYF. CDR3 sequence (DNA): TGCAGCGTCAGACAGGGGAGAGTGACAGATACGCAGTATTTT.

V and J are TRBV5-6 and TRBJ1-3; 7 bases line up with TRBD1. This CDR3 contains 14 residues. The V gene end was trimmed by 4 bases and the J gene end by 4 bases; junction bases not matched to a gene: 5. CDR1 SGHDT and CDR2 YYEEEE come from the germline V gene. The chain's CDR3 is CASSVGTDGNTIYF. For the CDR3, the DNA is TGTGCCAGCAGCGTCGGGACAGACGGAAACACCATATATTTT. Using reference TRBV5-6 and TRBJ1-3 for the parts outside the CDR3, the full variable domain is DAGVTQSPTHLIKTRGQQVTLRCSPKSGHDTVSWYQQALGQGPQFIFQYYEEEERQRGNFPDRFSGHQFPNYSSELNVNALLLGDSALYLCASSVGTDGNTIYFGEGSWLTVV.

The rearrangement uses TRBV9 and TRBJ2-5; tentative D call: TRBD2 (5 bases). V lost 0 bases and J lost 4, with 7 bases in between. This CDR3 has 13 amino acids. Germline CDR1 is SGDLS and CDR2 is YYNGEE. CDR3 in DNA: TGTGCCAGCAGCGTAGGAGGGCGAGAGACCCAGTACTTC. Translated, it gives CASSVGGRETQYF.

This sequence joins TRBV5-4 and TRBJ2-7, with D possibly being TRBD2 (6 bases). Germline values: CDR1 SGHNT, CDR2 YYREEE (reference sequence). The V end lost 0 bases, the J end lost 4 bases, and 17 bases lay between the germline ends. CDR3 length: 16 residues. The CDR3, as DNA: TGTGCCAGCAGCTTGGGACCGGGTGTCGGGGGATACGAGCAGTACTTC. This sequence encodes CASSLGPGVGGYEQYF.

The chain carries TRBV11-2 and TRBJ1-2; 8 nucleotides agree with TRBD1. The J segment lost 6 bases and the V segment lost 5 bases, leaving 5 bases of the junction unmatched. CDR3 length: 13 residues. CDR1 and CDR2 from the germline V gene are SGHAT and FQNNGV. The CDR3 coding sequence is TGTGCCAGCAGCGTGGACAGGGTCAATGGCTACACCTTC. Translated: CASSVDRVNGYTF. Full variable domain (remainder filled in from reference TRBV11-2 and TRBJ1-2): EAGVAQSPRYKIIEKRQSVAFWCNPISGHATLYWYQQILGQGPKLLIQFQNNGVVDDSQLPKDRFSAERLKGVDSTLKIQPAKLEDSAVYLCASSVDRVNGYTFGSGTRLTVV.